These 30 T cell receptor beta chains were all obtained from the same sample, sequenced in a study of human T cells and chemical hapten exposure. TCRdb recomputed calls from the RACE reads with MiXCR, one row per CDR3 protein. The table includes about 98,000 distinct CDR3 sequences, roughly a tenth detected once. The time point: pre-sensitization, week 0. Treatment meaning: therapeutic diphenylcyclopropenone sensitization with weekly scalp DPC. Sequences were derived from whole blood, sampled in connection with sensitization to the hapten diphenylcyclopropenone (DPC). Receptors originate from a woman aged 60-70 years with alopecia areata. Some clones in this sample may be carry-over from other donors' samples.

This clonotype came up a few times. The V call is TRBV4-2, the J call TRBJ1-4; 8 nucleotides line up with TRBD1. CDR1 and CDR2 from the germline V gene are LGHNA and YNFKEQ. The CDR3 consists of 17 residues. J was trimmed by 1 base and V by 4 bases; bases with no gene match: 8. CDR3 sequence reads: CASSLDREGLTNEKLFF. As DNA, the CDR3 is TGTGCCAGCAGCCTGGACAGGGAGGGCCTAACTAATGAAAAACTGTTTTTT.

At least ten counts were recorded for this clonotype. The CDR3: CSARVPLTLAKKFSTDTQYF. The CDR3 coding sequence is TGCAGTGCTAGAGTCCCCCTTACGCTAGCGAAGAAATTTAGCACAGATACGCAGTATTTT. The chain recombines TRBV20-1 with TRBJ2-3; TRBD2 might be the D (6 bases). Germline CDR1 reads DFQATT; CDR2 reads SNEGSKA (reference sequence). Trimming took off 1 base at V and 0 bases at J, with 26 bases between the two ends. The CDR3 has 20 amino acids.

This rearrangement joins TRBV12-3 or TRBV12-4 to TRBJ1-2; a weak D match, TRBD1 (6 bases). The CDR3 runs to 14 residues. Trimming took 4 bases from V and 4 from J, leaving 13 bases between them. CDR3 sequence (DNA): TGTGCCAGCAGTTCCGACAGGAACGGCTATGGCTACACCTTC. Its translation: CASSSDRNGYGYTF.

This rearrangement joins TRBV3-1 to TRBJ2-1; no firm D call. Germline V gene lookup returns CDR1 LGHDT and CDR2 YNNKEL (reference sequence). The CDR3 consists of 11 residues. V was cut by 0 bases and J by 13 bases, with 7 bases left in between. The CDR3 is CASSQDEIQFF. As DNA, the CDR3 is TGTGCCAGCAGCCAAGATGAAATACAGTTCTTC.

This clonotype was picked up a small number of times. The J gene is TRBJ2-7, the V gene TRBV7-2; the match to TRBD1 covers 7 bases. J lost 2 bases, V lost 5 bases, and 12 bases had no gene match. Germline loops: CDR1 SGHTA, CDR2 FQGNSA. The CDR3 is 16 amino acids. The chain's CDR3 is CASSLSGQEPPYEQYF. CDR3 bases: TGTGCCAGCAGCCTATCCGGACAGGAACCTCCCTACGAGCAGTACTTC.

This clonotype was seen at least ten times. The CDR3 is CASSSPLHF. In DNA form, the CDR3 reads TGTGCCAGCAGCTCCCCCCTCCACTTT. The chain is built from TRBV11-2 and TRBJ1-6; no reliable D call. This CDR3 spans 9 amino acids. Trimming cost V 4 bases and J 13 bases, with 2 bases left between them. Looked up from germline, CDR1 is SGHAT and CDR2 is FQNNGV.

This clonotype was seen more than once but under ten times. CDR3 DNA sequence: TGTGCCAGTACCCTAGACAGGGGTATCGGCGGCTACACCTTC. It translates to CASTLDRGIGGYTF. This sequence joins TRBV19 and TRBJ1-2, with 8 bases aligning to TRBD1. The ends lost 7 bases at V and 8 bases at J; junction bases unmatched: 12. The CDR3 is 14 residues long. Germline V gene lookup returns CDR1 LNHDA and CDR2 SQIVND (reference sequence).

This sequence joins TRBV11-2 and TRBJ2-4; no clear D. Germline V lookup: CDR1 SGHAT, CDR2 FQNNGV. Trimming pared 0 bases from V and 16 bases from J, leaving 13 bases between. The CDR3 totals 12 residues. The CDR3 nucleotides read TGTGCCAGCAGCTTAGAGGGCTCACTTGAATACTTC. Its protein product is CASSLEGSLEYF.

The chain combines TRBV30 with TRBJ1-2; D is unresolved. The CDR3 spans 11 residues. Trimming removed 2 bases at V and 2 bases at J, with 3 bases between. Germline V gene data show CDR1 as GTSNPN and CDR2 as SVGIG (reference sequence). CDR3 loop: CAWSPNYGYTF. The CDR3 DNA is TGTGCCTGGAGTCCCAACTATGGCTACACCTTC.

On this clonotype: Being one base from a much bigger clone, this may be a read error. The CDR3 region is CASSLPQTRAFF. The CDR3 DNA reads TGTGCCAGCAGCTTACCGCAAACAAGAGCTTTCTTT. The chain joins TRBV7-9 to TRBJ1-1; the D is unclear. With 2 bases removed from V and 10 bases from J, the gap between germline ends came to 11 bases. The germline CDR1 and CDR2 sequences are SEHNR and FQNEAQ (reference sequence). The CDR3 is 12 amino acids. Variable domain in full (rest from reference TRBV7-9 and TRBJ1-1): DTGVSQNPRHKITKRGQNVTFRCDPISEHNRLYWYRQTLGQGPEFLTYFQNEAQLEKSRLLSDRFSAERPKGSFSTLEIQRTEQGDSAMYLCASSLPQTRAFFGQGTRLTVV.

This clonotype was detected a few times. The chain is built from TRBV2 and TRBJ2-3; D gene ambiguous. The CDR3 has 14 amino acids. From germline, CDR1 is SNHLY and CDR2 FYNNEI. V was pared by 5 bases and J by 0 bases, with 9 bases between. CDR3 residues: CASSLDPSTDTQYF. For the CDR3, the DNA is TGTGCCAGCAGTCTGGATCCTAGCACAGATACGCAGTATTTT.

As to this clonotype: Given a much more abundant clone one base away, this may be a read error. The gene calls are TRBV9 and TRBJ2-7; maybe TRBD1 (6 bases). The CDR3 extends over 14 amino acids. Germline V CDR1 and CDR2: SGDLS, YYNGEE. The CDR3 loop reads CASSVGQAIYEQHF. For the CDR3, the DNA is TGTGCCAGCAGCGTAGGACAGGCCATCTACGAGCAGCACTTC.

V usage is TRBV5-4 and J usage is TRBJ1-1; unclear D gene. Germline CDR1 and CDR2: SGHNT and YYREEE (reference sequence). The V end was cut by 2 bases, the J end by 4 bases, with 6 bases between. This CDR3 region has 12 residues. The CDR3 here is CASSLEATEAFF. In DNA form, the CDR3 reads TGTGCCAGCAGCTTAGAGGCCACTGAAGCTTTCTTT.

This sequence joins TRBV12-3 or TRBV12-4 and TRBJ2-7; no firm D call. V was clipped by 2 bases and J by 3 bases, with 5 bases between them. This CDR3 spans 12 amino acids. The CDR3 bases are TGTGCCAGCAGTTTACAGATCTACGAGCAGTACTTC. Translated: CASSLQIYEQYF.

CDR3 protein: CASSSHTRETQYF. In DNA form, the CDR3 reads TGTGCCAGTAGTTCCCATACTCGGGAGACCCAGTACTTC. The rearrangement links TRBV19 to TRBJ2-5; D is unclear. The CDR3 spans 13 residues. Germline-derived CDR1 and CDR2 are LNHDA and SQIVND (reference sequence). V dropped 5 bases and J dropped 5 bases, with 12 bases sitting between them.

This clonotype was picked up many times. The chain joins TRBV12-3 or TRBV12-4 to TRBJ2-2, with a tentative D call TRBD2 (7 bases). The V and J ends lost 7 bases and 5 bases respectively, with 20 bases between them. The CDR3 is 16 amino acids. CDR3 sequence: CASTPPRGAGTGELFF. In nucleotides, the CDR3 is TGTGCCAGCACCCCGCCCCGGGGGGCCGGGACCGGGGAGCTGTTTTTT.

The chain links TRBV29-1 to TRBJ1-2; D ambiguous. V lost 5 bases to trimming and J lost 6 bases, with 10 bases between them. Germline lookup yields CDR1 SQVTM and CDR2 ANQGSEA. This CDR3 contains 11 residues. The DNA of the CDR3 is TGCAGCGTTTTCGGACCCGATGGCTACACCTTC. This sequence encodes CSVFGPDGYTF. Full variable domain (missing parts from reference TRBV29-1 and TRBJ1-2): SAVISQKPSRDICQRGTSLTIQCQVDSQVTMMFWYRQQPGQSLTLIATANQGSEATYESGFVIDKFPISRPNLTFSTLTVSNMSPEDSSIYLCSVFGPDGYTFGSGTRLTVV.

This sequence joins TRBV30 and TRBJ1-3, with unresolved D. This CDR3 has 13 residues. The V gene lost 3 bases and the J gene lost 0 bases, with 6 bases spanning the gap. Germline V gene sequence: CDR1 GTSNPN, CDR2 SVGIG (reference sequence). CDR3 loop: CAWRESSGNTIYF. The CDR3 DNA reads TGTGCCTGGAGAGAGAGCTCTGGAAACACCATATATTTT. Filled out from reference TRBV30 and TRBJ1-3, the complete variable domain reads SQTIHQWPATLVQPVGSPLSLECTVEGTSNPNLYWYRQAAGRGLQLLFYSVGIGQISSEVPQNLSASRPQDRQFILSSKKLLLSDSGFYLCAWRESSGNTIYFGEGSWLTVV.

The chain combines TRBV10-2 with TRBJ2-7, with D unresolved. Trimming removed 5 bases at V and 7 bases at J, with 6 bases between. Germline-derived CDR1 and CDR2 are WSHSY and SAAADI. The CDR3 contains 10 residues. In DNA form, the CDR3 reads TGCGCCAGCAGTCTAGGGGAGCAGTACTTC. Encoded protein: CASSLGEQYF.

This clonotype was seen many times. The chain uses TRBV5-5 and TRBJ2-4; D is undetermined. V was pared by 0 bases and J by 8 bases, with 15 bases between. Germline assignment: CDR1 SGHKS and CDR2 YYEKEE (reference sequence). This CDR3 contains 15 residues. The CDR3 DNA sequence: TGTGCCAGCAGCTTGGAAGGCTCGCGATGGGACATTCAGTACTTC. Encoded protein: CASSLEGSRWDIQYF.

This rearrangement joins TRBV3-1 to TRBJ1-2; D remains ambiguous. The CDR3 totals 13 residues. In germline, CDR1 is LGHDT, CDR2 YNNKEL (reference sequence). Between the trimmed V and J ends, which lost 1 base and 7 bases, there was a span of 10 bases. The CDR3 here is CASSQAEGGGYTF. CDR3 DNA sequence: TGTGCCAGCAGCCAAGCGGAGGGTGGTGGCTACACCTTC.

This clonotype occurred a few times. This chain links TRBV18 with TRBJ1-1; TRBD1 aligns across 7 bases. V dropped 2 bases and J dropped 0; count of bases not matched to a gene: 6. The CDR3 has 16 residues. Germline CDR1 is KGHSH and CDR2 is LQKENI. The CDR3 nucleotides read TGTGCCAGCTCACCAAATACAGGGGCTATGAACACTGAAGCTTTCTTT. Translation gives CASSPNTGAMNTEAFF. Together with reference TRBV18 and TRBJ1-1, the CDR3 gives the full variable domain: NAGVMQNPRHLVRRRGQEARLRCSPMKGHSHVYWYRQLPEEGLKFMVYLQKENIIDESGMPKERFSAEFPKEGPSILRIQQVVRGDSAAYFCASSPNTGAMNTEAFFGQGTRLTVV.

This clonotype was recorded at least ten times. This chain links TRBV7-3 with TRBJ1-2; no definite D call. CDR1 and CDR2 from the germline V gene are SGHTA and FQGTGA. This CDR3 contains 15 residues. The V and J ends lost 5 bases and 2 bases respectively, with 15 bases between them. The chain's CDR3 is CASSPGPYKNYGYTF. In DNA, the CDR3 is TGTGCCAGCAGCCCGGGTCCGTACAAGAACTATGGCTACACCTTC.

There are many counts of this clonotype. The chain is built from TRBV3-1 and TRBJ2-7; 11 nucleotides match TRBD1. The CDR3 covers 14 residues. The J segment lost 7 bases and the V segment lost 4 bases, leaving 6 bases of the junction unmatched. The germline CDR1 and CDR2 sequences are LGHDT and YNNKEL (reference sequence). CDR3 coding DNA: TGTGCCAGCAGCCCCGGGACAGGGGGTCGTGAGCAGTACTTC. Protein product: CASSPGTGGREQYF.

This chain connects TRBV5-1 to TRBJ2-2, with 7 bases identical to TRBD2. Germline V CDR1 and CDR2: SGHRS, YFSETQ. This CDR3 region has 14 residues. V dropped 4 bases and J dropped 2; count of bases not matched to a gene: 2. CDR3 DNA: TGCGCCAGCAGCCCGGGGGGTAACACCGGGGAGCTGTTTTTT. Protein product: CASSPGGNTGELFF.

This clonotype was observed at least ten times. The chain joins TRBV3-1 to TRBJ2-5, with a tentative D call TRBD1 (5 bases). The CDR3 sequence is 13 residues long. V lost 5 bases and J lost 8, with 15 bases in between. Germline-derived CDR1 and CDR2 are LGHDT and YNNKEL (reference sequence). CDR3 protein: CASSSIGQGTQYF. CDR3 sequence (DNA): TGTGCCAGCAGCTCTATCGGCCAGGGAACCCAGTACTTC.

The chain combines TRBV6-2 or TRBV6-3 with TRBJ1-5; D gene unclear. CDR1 is MNHEY and CDR2 is SVGEGT in the germline V gene. Trimming removed 0 bases at V and 7 bases at J, with 10 bases between. CDR3 length: 14 residues. CDR3 in amino acids: CASSYSPRSQPQHF. In DNA, the CDR3 is TGTGCCAGCAGTTACTCCCCGCGGAGCCAGCCCCAGCATTTT.

A few counts support this clonotype. The CDR3 protein is CSVAGQDNQPQHF. The CDR3 region has the DNA TGCAGCGTTGCGGGACAGGACAATCAGCCCCAGCATTTT. The chain employs TRBV29-1 and TRBJ1-5; TRBD1 matches at 8 bases. J gave up 3 bases and V 4 bases, and 2 bases lay outside the gene matches. Germline CDR1 SQVTM, CDR2 ANQGSEA. This CDR3 contains 13 residues.

The rearrangement uses TRBV19 and TRBJ2-7, with D possibly matching TRBD2 (5 bases). This CDR3 spans 17 amino acids. V lost 5 bases and J lost 7, with 27 bases in between. CDR1 and CDR2 from the germline V gene are LNHDA and SQIVND (reference sequence). The CDR3 nucleotides read TGTGCCAGTAGTTCCCTCCTCGGGGTCAGAAACGGGGAGGAGCAGTACTTC. It is translated as CASSSLLGVRNGEEQYF. The full variable domain, its missing parts supplied by reference TRBV19 and TRBJ2-7, is DGGITQSPKYLFRKEGQNVTLSCEQNLNHDAMYWYRQDPGQGLRLIYYSQIVNDFQKGDIAEGYSVSREKKESFPLTVTSAQKNPTAFYLCASSSLLGVRNGEEQYFGPGTRLTVT.

CDR3 residues: CASTATLTYEQYF. CDR3 DNA sequence: TGTGCCAGCACTGCGACCCTAACCTACGAGCAGTACTTC. This sequence joins TRBV12-3 or TRBV12-4 and TRBJ2-7, with unresolved D. With 7 bases removed from V and 2 bases from J, the gap between germline ends came to 12 bases. The length of the CDR3 is 13 residues.